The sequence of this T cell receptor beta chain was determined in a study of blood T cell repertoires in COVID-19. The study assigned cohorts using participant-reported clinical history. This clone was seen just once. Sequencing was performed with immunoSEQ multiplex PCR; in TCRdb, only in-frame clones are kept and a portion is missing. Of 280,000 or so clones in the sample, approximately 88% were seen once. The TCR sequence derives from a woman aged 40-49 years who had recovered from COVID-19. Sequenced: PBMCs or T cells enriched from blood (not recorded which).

In DNA, the CDR3 is TGTGCCAGCAGCGTGGACTCGAGTTCCTACAATGAGCAGTTCTTC. Its translation is CASSVDSSSYNEQFF. This chain connects TRBV9 to TRBJ2-1; D is perhaps TRBD2 (5 bases). The CDR3 length is 15 residues. In germline, CDR1 is SGDLS, CDR2 YYNGEE. Trimming removed 2 bases at V and 1 base at J, with 10 bases between.